This T cell receptor (beta chain) was sequenced during a study of CD8 T cells in ankylosing spondylitis. Regarding the study as a whole: In ankylosing spondylitis blood, a motif of roughly 8 highly homologous TCR beta variants appeared characteristic. Disease-associated clones were CD8+ and fairly uncommon in peripheral blood.

Concerning this clonotype: Its specificity is unknown.

TCRdb independently ran MiXCR on the 5' RACE reads; one entry per CDR3 protein. There are approximately 150,000 distinct CDR3 sequences in the sample; roughly 10% occur only once, and about 16% lies in the top ten. The CDR3 covers 15 residues. The germline V gene has CDR1 DFQATT and CDR2 SNEGSKA (reference sequence). Trimming pared 3 bases from V and 8 bases from J, leaving 20 bases between. The receptor was derived from a female donor with ankylosing spondylitis or in good health (not recorded which). Sequencing input: blood, either unsorted or a sorted T cell fraction (not recorded which). The chain is built from TRBV20-1 and TRBJ2-4; the D gene is possibly TRBD2 (6 bases). The DNA of the CDR3 is TGCAGTGCTAGGACTGCAACGCGGTGGGGGGACATTCAGTACTTC. It encodes CSARTATRWGDIQYF.